Following are 23 T cell receptor beta chains from one sample sequenced in a study of response to subunit inactivated influenza vaccine. TCRdb used MiXCR to reprocess the RT-PCR reads, holding one entry per CDR3 protein. The table lists about 700,000 distinct CDR3 sequences, around 15% of them singletons. The starting material was PBMCs from blood, obtained roughly 15 days before vaccination. The receptors come from a man aged 45-65 years who received an inactivated influenza vaccine.

V and J are TRBV3-1 and TRBJ2-1; TRBD2 is a possible D gene (6 bases). Trimming left V 6 bases short and J 8 bases short, with 23 bases between. Looked up from germline, CDR1 is LGHDT and CDR2 is YNNKEL (reference sequence). The CDR3 extends over 16 amino acids. The CDR3 region has the DNA TGTGCCAGCAGGAATCTAGCGAGTAAACTTAAAGATGAGCAGTTCTTC. It is translated as CASRNLASKLKDEQFF.

The V gene is TRBV7-2, the J gene TRBJ2-7; 7 nucleotides align to TRBD1. Per the germline V gene, CDR1 is SGHTA and CDR2 is FQGNSA. V was clipped by 5 bases and J by 3 bases; unmatched bases: 7. This CDR3 has 14 residues. The CDR3 DNA sequence: TGTGCCAGCAGCCGACAGGGATTAGGCTACGAGCAGTACTTC. Amino acid sequence: CASSRQGLGYEQYF.

Only a few counts were recorded for this clonotype. V and J are TRBV11-2 and TRBJ1-3; TRBD1 is a possible D gene (5 bases). Germline CDR1 and CDR2: SGHAT and FQNNGV. Trimming stripped 3 bases from V and 0 bases from J, with 24 bases between. The CDR3 has 20 residues. The CDR3 DNA reads TGTGCCAGCAGCTTGTATACGGGCAGGGCCCGTCTGAACTCTGGAAACACCATATATTTT. The encoded protein is CASSLYTGRARLNSGNTIYF.

This chain links TRBV20-1 with TRBJ2-2, with D hard to call. CDR1 is DFQATT, CDR2 SNEGSKA, per germline (reference sequence). Trimming shortened V by 3 bases and J by 5 bases, and 4 bases separated the two germline ends. This CDR3 has 11 residues. Here the CDR3 DNA reads TGCAGTGCTAGTCTTACCGGGGAGCTGTTTTTT. This translates into CSASLTGELFF.

This clonotype was seen a few times. This chain connects TRBV5-1 to TRBJ2-2, with 8 bases aligning to TRBD1. The CDR3 extends over 14 amino acids. The junction had 6 bases not matched to a gene; V was cut back by 7 bases and J by 4 bases. The V gene's germline CDR1 is SGHRS and CDR2 YFSETQ. CDR3 sequence: CASHPGGGTGELFF. The CDR3 DNA follows: TGCGCCAGCCACCCAGGGGGCGGCACCGGGGAGCTGTTTTTT.

This clonotype was detected many times. The chain is built from TRBV7-9 and TRBJ2-7, with D unresolved. V gave up 5 bases and J gave up 6 bases, with 11 bases separating them. Germline V lookup: CDR1 SEHNR, CDR2 FQNEAQ (reference sequence). The CDR3 is 12 amino acids. Here the CDR3 reads CASSPPLSEQYF. CDR3 coding DNA: TGTGCCAGCAGCCCACCATTGAGCGAGCAGTACTTC.

J is TRBJ2-3 and V is TRBV11-1; D might be TRBD2 (6 bases). The V gene lost 4 bases and the J gene lost 0 bases, with 29 bases spanning the gap. Germline-derived CDR1 and CDR2 are SGHAT and FQDESV (reference sequence). This CDR3 spans 21 amino acids. In nucleotides, the CDR3 is TGTGCCAGCAGCTCCTATGGCGACGGGAGAGCCTTTGATTACAGCACAGATACGCAGTATTTT. As protein: CASSSYGDGRAFDYSTDTQYF.

The gene calls are TRBV5-1 and TRBJ1-2; D uncertain. CDR1 is SGHRS and CDR2 is YFSETQ in the germline V gene. The CDR3 is made up of 16 amino acids. Trimming removed 2 bases from V and 0 bases from J, with 14 bases in between. The CDR3 here is CASSFGPGPANYGYTF. The CDR3 coding sequence is TGCGCCAGCAGCTTTGGCCCTGGGCCAGCTAACTATGGCTACACCTTC.

This sequence joins TRBV7-9 and TRBJ2-2, with no clear D. The germline CDR1 and CDR2 sequences are SEHNR and FQNEAQ (reference sequence). The CDR3 contains 15 residues. Trimming removed 3 bases at V and 0 bases at J, with 8 bases between. CDR3 sequence reads: CASSFFFSNTGELFF. The CDR3 DNA follows: TGTGCCAGCAGCTTCTTTTTTTCGAACACCGGGGAGCTGTTTTTT. Full variable domain (outside the CDR3, taken from reference TRBV7-9 and TRBJ2-2): DTGVSQNPRHKITKRGQNVTFRCDPISEHNRLYWYRQTLGQGPEFLTYFQNEAQLEKSRLLSDRFSAERPKGSFSTLEIQRTEQGDSAMYLCASSFFFSNTGELFFGEGSRLTVL.

V and J are TRBV4-1 and TRBJ2-5; D unresolved. CDR1 is MGHRA, CDR2 YSYEKL, per germline. This CDR3 is 15 amino acids long. V lost 0 bases to trimming and J lost 0 bases, with 8 bases between them. Here the CDR3 DNA reads TGCGCCAGCAGCCAAGATGGGATGTACCAAGAGACCCAGTACTTC. It encodes CASSQDGMYQETQYF.

This clonotype was seen ten or more times. The J gene is TRBJ1-1, the V gene TRBV20-1; the D is unclear. Germline assignment: CDR1 DFQATT and CDR2 SNEGSKA (reference sequence). Trimming took 5 bases from V and 4 from J, leaving 17 bases between them. CDR3 length: 14 amino acids. The CDR3 protein is CSAERAREGTEAFF. CDR3 DNA sequence: TGCAGTGCTGAGCGCGCGCGGGAAGGCACTGAAGCTTTCTTT.

The chain combines TRBV7-9 with TRBJ1-5, with 7 bases matching TRBD1. Germline CDR1 reads SEHNR; CDR2 reads FQNEAQ (reference sequence). The CDR3 extends over 15 amino acids. V lost 1 base, J lost 4 bases, and 4 bases stayed unmatched. In DNA, the CDR3 is TGTGCCAGCAGCTTAGGGGACAGCCTAAATCAGCCCCAGCATTTT. As protein: CASSLGDSLNQPQHF.

The rearrangement uses TRBV6-2 or TRBV6-3 and TRBJ2-2; 9 nucleotides agree with TRBD1. V trimming: 8 bases; J trimming: 7 bases; junction bases outside the gene matches: 8. Per the germline V gene, CDR1 is MNHEY and CDR2 is SVGEGT. The CDR3 contains 14 residues. CDR3 protein: CASALQGAIGELFF. In DNA form, the CDR3 reads TGTGCCAGCGCCTTACAGGGGGCTATCGGGGAGCTGTTTTTT.

This clonotype was counted between two and nine times. J is TRBJ2-7 and V is TRBV3-1; the match to TRBD1 covers 11 bases. Looked up from germline, CDR1 is LGHDT and CDR2 is YNNKEL (reference sequence). This CDR3 spans 14 amino acids. V was clipped by 4 bases and J by 6 bases; unmatched bases: 5. CDR3 protein: CASSPIGTGGEQYF. The DNA for the CDR3 is TGTGCCAGCAGCCCCATCGGGACAGGGGGCGAGCAGTACTTC.

This clonotype was found many times. The chain uses TRBV20-1 and TRBJ2-7, with TRBD2 matching 10 bases. V was pared by 5 bases and J by 4 bases, with 14 bases of the junction left unmatched. Germline V gives CDR1 DFQATT, CDR2 SNEGSKA (reference sequence). The CDR3 spans 16 residues. The CDR3 protein is CSAQGGLAGDTYEQYF. CDR3 sequence (DNA): TGCAGTGCTCAGGGGGGGCTAGCGGGGGATACTTACGAGCAGTACTTC.

The genes are TRBV24-1 and TRBJ2-5; 9 nucleotides line up with TRBD2. The CDR3 sequence is 16 residues long. Trimming removed 2 bases from V and 1 base from J; junction bases left unmatched: 4. Germline V gives CDR1 KGHDR, CDR2 SFDVKD. The CDR3 DNA reads as TGTGCCACCAGTGATTCGGCGGGGGGGCCCCAAGAGACCCAGTACTTC. This encodes CATSDSAGGPQETQYF.

This clonotype came up a few times. The CDR3 coding sequence is TGTGCCAGCAGCTGGGACAGATACGGGTCCTACGAGCAGTACTTC. As protein: CASSWDRYGSYEQYF. This chain connects TRBV5-4 to TRBJ2-7; TRBD1 matches 7 bases. Germline V gene sequence: CDR1 SGHNT, CDR2 YYREEE (reference sequence). This CDR3 is 15 amino acids long. V was clipped by 3 bases and J by 1 base; unmatched bases: 7.

This clonotype was counted a few times. The chain has TRBV29-1 and TRBJ1-1; 9 nucleotides match TRBD1. Germline V gene lookup returns CDR1 SQVTM and CDR2 ANQGSEA. With 7 bases clipped from V and 5 bases from J, the junction kept 8 bases outside the gene matches. The CDR3 is 13 amino acids. DNA of the CDR3: TGCAGCGGGCGAAGGACAGGGGTGACTGAAGCTTTCTTT. Encoded protein: CSGRRTGVTEAFF.

A single count supports this clonotype. This chain uses TRBV20-1 with TRBJ2-1; D is undetermined. Germline-derived CDR1 and CDR2 are DFQATT and SNEGSKA (reference sequence). This CDR3 has 15 residues. Trimming took off 1 base at V and 0 bases at J, with 10 bases between the two ends. The CDR3 loop reads CSARVGVNSYNEQFF. The CDR3 nucleotides read TGCAGTGCTAGAGTTGGAGTTAACTCCTACAATGAGCAGTTCTTC.

This clonotype was counted only a few times. V gene TRBV20-1 combines with J gene TRBJ1-1; a weak D match, TRBD1 (5 bases). CDR1 is DFQATT and CDR2 is SNEGSKA in the germline V gene (reference sequence). The CDR3 loop spans 12 amino acids. V lost 8 bases and J lost 2, with 12 bases in between. This CDR3 reads CSPREDNTEAFF. The CDR3 DNA follows: TGCAGTCCCAGGGAGGATAACACTGAAGCTTTCTTT.

V usage is TRBV29-1 and J usage is TRBJ2-7; no clear D. The CDR3 loop spans 13 amino acids. Germline V gene lookup returns CDR1 SQVTM and CDR2 ANQGSEA. V was trimmed by 8 bases and J by 0 bases, leaving 14 bases between them. The CDR3 is CSFIWGPSYEQYF. The CDR3 nucleotides are TGCAGCTTTATCTGGGGTCCCTCCTACGAGCAGTACTTC.

The chain couples TRBV4-3 to TRBJ2-1, with D possibly matching TRBD2 (6 bases). Germline V CDR1 and CDR2: LGHNA, YSLEER. The CDR3 has 15 residues. V was clipped by 5 bases and J by 0 bases, with 11 bases between them. CDR3: CASSSGPNSYNEQFF. CDR3 sequence (DNA): TGCGCCAGCAGCAGCGGGCCAAACTCCTACAATGAGCAGTTCTTC.

The chain employs TRBV29-1 and TRBJ2-5; D may match TRBD1 or TRBD2 (7 bases each). The V end lost 7 bases, the J end lost 5 bases, and 17 bases lay between the germline ends. Germline CDR1 SQVTM, CDR2 ANQGSEA. The CDR3 sequence is 13 residues long. The CDR3 reads CSARVRGGETQYF. The CDR3 DNA follows: TGCAGCGCCAGAGTCAGGGGGGGCGAGACCCAGTACTTC.